A single TCR beta chain is shown here with its context. This entry belongs to a study of cytomegalovirus exposure and HLA in healthy donors. The PCR was carried out with 60 Vbeta primers and 13 Jbeta primers. Assay: immunoSEQ multiplex PCR; the TCRdb copy retains only in-frame clones and omits some. The data show approximately 110,000 clones, about 78% seen once. Trimming at V came to 2 bases and at J to 7 bases, leaving 8 bases not matched to a gene. Germline loops: CDR1 GTSNPN, CDR2 SVGIG (reference sequence). The CDR3 covers 14 residues. The rearrangement links TRBV30 to TRBJ2-7, with 10 bases aligning to TRBD2. The receptor was derived from a man under 40 in good health and CMV-seronegative. The source material was PBMCs. CDR3 nucleotide sequence: TGTGCCTGGAGTACGGCGGGACTAGCGTGGGAGCAGTACTTC. It encodes CAWSTAGLAWEQYF.